The 10 T cell receptor beta chains listed next were all sequenced from one sample in a study of identical twins. Via MiXCR, TCRdb re-called the 5' RACE reads, giving one row per CDR3 protein. The sample lists approximately 530,000 distinct CDR3 sequences, around 24% seen once, with 0.4% to 0.6% in the top ten. The sample was also linked to a second study, of yellow fever vaccine responses in identical twins.

The sample taken for sequencing was CD4+ T cells sorted from blood. The source is a woman aged 18-29 years in good health.

This clonotype has a handful of counts. The chain links TRBV10-3 to TRBJ2-3, with 13 bases that match TRBD2. Germline V gene sequence: CDR1 ENHRY, CDR2 SYGVKD. The junction had 5 bases not matched to a gene; V was cut back by 6 bases and J by 5 bases. This CDR3 is 15 amino acids long. Here the CDR3 DNA reads TGTGCCATCAGACGACTAGCGGGGGGAGGAGATACGCAGTATTTT. The encoded protein is CAIRRLAGGGDTQYF.

The gene calls are TRBV12-3 or TRBV12-4 and TRBJ1-5; no firm D call. The CDR3 extends over 12 amino acids. V was shortened by 6 bases and J by 3 bases, with 6 bases between the two germline ends. CDR3 in DNA: TGTGCCAGCAGCTTTGCCAATCAGCCCCAGCATTTT. This codes for CASSFANQPQHF.

CDR3: CASSTPGLAGPSYNEQFF. DNA of the CDR3: TGTGCCAGCAGCACCCCGGGACTAGCGGGGCCCTCCTACAATGAGCAGTTCTTC. The chain combines TRBV11-1 with TRBJ2-1, with 13 nucleotides matching TRBD2. The CDR3 extends over 18 amino acids. V shed 5 bases and J 0 bases; nucleotides not matched to a gene: 7. From germline, CDR1 is SGHAT and CDR2 FQDESV (reference sequence).

V is TRBV12-3 or TRBV12-4 and J is TRBJ2-3; 8 bases match TRBD2. V shed 5 bases and J 1 base; nucleotides not matched to a gene: 14. There are 18 residues in the CDR3. The CDR3 reads CASSQDGSGRYRTDTQYF. The CDR3 nucleotides read TGTGCCAGCAGTCAGGACGGAAGCGGGAGATATCGCACAGATACGCAGTATTTT.

The CDR3 nucleotides read TGTGCCAGCAGGGCAGTTTATAGCAATCAGCCCCAGCATTTT. Its translation: CASRAVYSNQPQHF. The chain employs TRBV6-1 and TRBJ1-5; no firm D call. Germline assignment: CDR1 MNHNS and CDR2 SASEGT. The CDR3 covers 14 residues. Trimming shortened V by 6 bases and J by 0 bases, and 9 bases separated the two germline ends.

The gene calls are TRBV3-1 and TRBJ2-2, with D perhaps TRBD2 (7 bases). The CDR3 runs to 16 residues. Germline V gives CDR1 LGHDT, CDR2 YNNKEL (reference sequence). Between the trimmed V and J ends, which lost 5 bases and 0 bases, there was a span of 13 bases. As DNA, the CDR3 is TGTGCCAGCAGCGATCCGGGGGGCCCGAACACCGGGGAGCTGTTTTTT. Translated, it gives CASSDPGGPNTGELFF. Using reference TRBV3-1 and TRBJ2-2 for the parts outside the CDR3, the full variable domain is DTAVSQTPKYLVTQMGNDKSIKCEQNLGHDTMYWYKQDSKKFLKIMFSYNNKELIINETVPNRFSPKSPDKAHLNLHINSLELGDSAVYFCASSDPGGPNTGELFFGEGSRLTVL.

The gene calls are TRBV3-1 and TRBJ2-5; D not certain. Trimming left V 3 bases short and J 3 bases short, with 11 bases between. CDR1 is LGHDT and CDR2 is YNNKEL in the germline V gene (reference sequence). The CDR3 is 14 amino acids. The CDR3 loop is CASSQDREKETQYF. CDR3 sequence (DNA): TGTGCCAGCAGCCAGGATAGGGAAAAAGAGACCCAGTACTTC.

This clonotype has a handful of counts. This sequence joins TRBV5-1 and TRBJ2-2; unclear D gene. Germline CDR1 reads SGHRS; CDR2 reads YFSETQ. V was clipped by 0 bases and J by 1 base, with 13 bases between them. This CDR3 is 17 amino acids long. The CDR3 coding sequence is TGCGCCAGCAGCTTGGGACTTAGACCCGAGAACACCGGGGAGCTGTTTTTT. Encoded protein: CASSLGLRPENTGELFF.

The chain carries TRBV4-1 and TRBJ2-4; D may be TRBD2 (6 bases). Trimming took off 6 bases at V and 1 base at J, with 16 bases between the two ends. Germline V CDR1 and CDR2: MGHRA, YSYEKL. CDR3 length: 16 residues. For the CDR3, the DNA is TGCGCCAGCAGTCGGACGGGGGTTCTGGCCAAAAACATTCAGTACTTC. It yields the protein CASSRTGVLAKNIQYF.

This clonotype was found a few times. The rearrangement joins TRBV20-1 to TRBJ2-1; the D gene could be TRBD1 or TRBD2 (5 bases each). Germline V gives CDR1 DFQATT, CDR2 SNEGSKA (reference sequence). There are 14 residues in the CDR3. V was trimmed by 6 bases and J by 4 bases, leaving 16 bases between them. CDR3 in DNA: TGCAGTGCAACGCCGGGACGGACATACAATGAGCAGTTCTTC. Translating gives CSATPGRTYNEQFF.